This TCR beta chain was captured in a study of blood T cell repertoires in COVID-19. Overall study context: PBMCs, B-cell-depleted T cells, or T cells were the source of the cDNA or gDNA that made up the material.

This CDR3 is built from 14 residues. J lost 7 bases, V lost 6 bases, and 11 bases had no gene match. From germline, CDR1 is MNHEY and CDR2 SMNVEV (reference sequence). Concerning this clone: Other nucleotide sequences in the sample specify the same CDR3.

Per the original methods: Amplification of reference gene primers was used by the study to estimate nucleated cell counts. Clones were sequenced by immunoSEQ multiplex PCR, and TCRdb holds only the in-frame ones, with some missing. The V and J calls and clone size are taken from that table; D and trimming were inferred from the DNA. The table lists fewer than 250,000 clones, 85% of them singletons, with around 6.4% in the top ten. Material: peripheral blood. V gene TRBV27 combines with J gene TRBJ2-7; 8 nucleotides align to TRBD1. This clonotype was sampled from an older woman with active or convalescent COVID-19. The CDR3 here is CASRRQGAIFEQYF. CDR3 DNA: TGTGCCAGCAGGCGGCAGGGGGCGATCTTTGAGCAGTACTTC.